This T cell receptor beta chain is drawn from a study of cytomegalovirus exposure and HLA in healthy donors (dated by TCRdb to the late 2010s). General notes on the study: An earlier analysis of several hundred of the donors reported 276 Gb of sequence data and 117 million unique TCR beta sequences obtained from roughly 180 million T cells. To decide whether each TCR beta V gene segment behaved as functional or pseudogenic, an earlier analysis of approximately 600 of the donors relied on high-throughput TCR beta sequencing. Typing coverage varied by locus: about 629-640 donors for A, B, C, DRB1 and DQB1; approximately 500 for DQA1; more than 600 for DPA1; more than 450 for DPB1. Donor age, sex, ethnicity and CMV serostatus were compiled together with the repertoire data. The study combined high-throughput TCR immunosequencing, statistical association of individual TCRs with disease status, and machine learning to predict cytomegalovirus infection status. Across approximately 420 genotyped donors of the cohort, an average of approximately 240,000 unique TCR beta nucleotide sequences per donor were sequenced, and around 19% of those sequences were non-productive. The study was designed to test whether signatures of past pathogen exposure could be identified by cataloging public T cell receptors. An early release that covered about 600 HLA-typed donors contained 250 to 350 gigabases of sequencing data and some 87 million unique TCR sequences. Class I and class II HLA loci were covered by the typing at four-digit resolution. In a later genetic analysis, genome-wide SNP genotypes for about 55% of the 666 donors were used, and that subset was treated as a discovery cohort. Besides the first cohort of roughly 700 subjects, a separate validation cohort made up of 120 different subjects was used. Rather than drawing on any new phenotypic data, the later analysis identified candidate immune exposures from TCR beta sequences and the way those sequences occurred across donors. The genetic ancestry cluster associated with self-reported Caucasian donors included about 81% of the 350 to 500 genotyped donors. Every discovery cohort repertoire had been produced on one sequencing platform. The study profiled the T cell repertoires of fewer than 850 subjects by immunosequencing and related them to cytomegalovirus serostatus. A later analysis re-examined previously published TCR beta repertoires from around 670 donors and added high-resolution HLA genotyping to investigate patterns of TCR occurrence. Because of strong linkage in the cohort, five DR-DQ haplotypes were treated as single units for association and clustering. Paper-wide results and their limitations: Immune exposure information for the cohort was limited to CMV serostatus. A group of highly shared sequence variants was considered likely to be a technical artifact of the sequencing pipeline. According to a later analysis, TCR association rates differed among HLA loci, with DRB1 alleles showing the most associated TCRs and HLA-C alleles showing the fewest. Because counts were too low, more than 15 rarely observed V segments, including chromosome 9 orphons, were left out of the earlier analysis of 500 to 650 of the donors. In an earlier analysis of over 550 of the donors, most TCR beta V segments were observed in productive rearrangements about 90% or about 30% of the time, broadly matching IMGT annotations. In a later genetic analysis, a missense DCLRE1C variant was associated with V-gene and J-gene trimming of TCR beta chains, and the association was replicated in an independent cohort. Because some donors lacked HLA typing at each locus, the association tests relied only on the typed subset. A further reported finding was that TCR beta sequences accurately predicted the HLA-A and HLA-B alleles for most subjects in the first cohort. The study listed 164 TCR beta chains as associated with cytomegalovirus. A later analysis associated about 17,000 TCR beta sequences with specific HLA alleles at a false discovery rate of 0.05. According to the authors, the approach could potentially be generalized to other disease states and immunological phenotypes. Because the 87-base-pair reads could not distinguish some IMGT-functional V segments, including TRBV6-2 and TRBV6-3, those segments were excluded. The presence/absence analyses assumed that sequencing depth was roughly uniform across donors, and that assumption may not be true. Assigning TCR associations to individual alleles was difficult when HLA alleles, especially DR and DQ, strongly co-occurred. Linkage disequilibrium might explain the correlated functional status among segregating V segments, but an unknown experimental factor could not be ruled out. In a later analysis, most CMV-associated TCR beta chains were found to appear HLA-restricted, with HLA associations seemingly driven largely by CMV exposure. In vitro tests confirmed that a few of the cytomegalovirus-associated TCR beta chains recognize cytomegalovirus antigens. The classifier was reported to diagnose cytomegalovirus status with high specificity and sensitivity in both the original and validation cohorts. A later analysis found that HLA-associated TCR beta chains were more clonally expanded and had lower generation probabilities than equally common non-associated chains. The cohort was sequenced for TCR beta chains only, and without alpha or paired-chain data the features that could be detected were limited. Compared with the approximately 720-donor mean, donors in an Asian-associated ancestry cluster had fewer N-insertions in productive TCRs, according to a later genetic analysis. While some public TCRs were present in many individuals, most TCR sequences turned up only very rarely across donors. In a later analysis, several top co-occurrence clusters were reported to appear linked to parvovirus B19, influenza, CMV and Epstein-Barr virus.

In the case of this clone: What this receptor recognizes is not known. The input lacks base qualities; no much larger clone sits a single base away.

The cohort comprised 666 healthy bone marrow donors. Cohort members were all nominally healthy when sampled, although unrecorded immune exposures were likely present. The donor was CMV seronegative and belonged to the group of several hundred seronegative cohort members. A peripheral blood sample was collected from each donor, and TCR beta sequencing was performed on peripheral blood mononuclear cells. The Qiagen DNeasy Blood Extraction Kit was used to extract genomic DNA from the blood cell samples. Libraries were prepared through the immunoSEQ multiplex PCR assay. A mixture of 60 forward primers for TCR Vbeta segments and 13 reverse primers for TCR Jbeta segments was used in the multiplex PCR. The CDR3 region of rearranged TCR beta genes was amplified from genomic DNA by a multiplex PCR assay. Amplified TCR beta libraries were sequenced as 87-base-pair reads on the Illumina HiSeq System. In the original analysis: A later analysis counted about 82 million unique TCR beta chains across the 600 to 850 repertoires, and 9 million to 14 million of these chains were shared by at least two donors. Raw reads were error-corrected and collapsed into unique sequences with a nearest-neighbor algorithm that merged closely related sequences to remove PCR and sequencing errors. CDR3 sequences were aligned to IMGT reference sequences to assign V, D and J gene segments. For a sequence to be retained, a match of at least six nucleotides to both a V gene segment and a J gene segment was required. Rearrangements were classified as productive when the CDR3 lacked stop codons and remained in frame with V and J, and all other rearrangements were classified as non-productive. CDR3 was defined according to IMGT convention as the region running from the second conserved V-encoded cysteine to the conserved J-encoded phenylalanine. The earlier analysis of about 560 of the donors excluded any sequence lacking an unambiguous match to a single V gene segment. An earlier analysis of just under 600 of the donors called V segments functional above 56.7% productive rearrangements and segregating when the between-donor standard deviation exceeded 5%. A statistical classification framework was built to diagnose cytomegalovirus status from the catalog of TCR beta chain sequences. In a later analysis, V and J genes were assigned by comparing TCR nucleotide sequences against IMGT/GENE-DB human TR gene sequences. In a later analysis, CDR3 sequences and most-parsimonious VDJ recombination scenarios were assigned using the TCRdist pipeline. A later analysis defined each TCR beta chain by its CDR3 amino acid sequence plus V-gene family, and excluded reads lacking a unique V-gene family. As a way to deal with suspected cross-contamination and a sequencing artifact, a later analysis dropped 450 to 600 nucleotide sequences that were highly shared and had low generation probability. For each public chain, a later analysis derived a clonal expansion index from normalized ranks of inferred template counts within each repertoire. Generation probabilities in a later analysis came from a VDJ recombination model fitted to out-of-frame rearrangements, and those results were checked against IGoR. In a later analysis, hypergeometric tests were used to score TCR-TCR, TCR-HLA and TCR-CMV co-occurrence, with a repertoire-size bias correction applied to TCR pairs. In a later analysis, false discovery rates were estimated by permuting HLA or CMV assignments 20 times. In a later analysis, co-occurring TCRs were grouped with DBSCAN, and TCRdist sequence similarity was added when clustering was performed within HLA-allele-positive subsets. Co-occurrence clustering excluded repertoires with fewer than 30,000 or more than 120,000 public chains, plus five with anomalous nucleotide sharing. Held by TCRdb, this immuneACCESS table contains in-frame sequences only and omits some clones. Under half of the omission traces to an unresolved V gene where checked; the cause of the rest is unknown. V and J calls and clone size are given by that table; D and trimming were obtained from the DNA. For this sample there are 150,000 to 200,000 clones; 60% to 80% appear just once. The leading ten clones occupy over 2.5% of the sample.

According to the germline V gene (reference sequence), CDR1 reads LNHDA and CDR2 reads SQIVND. Trimming accounts for 7 bases at V and 10 bases at J, while the number of junction bases matched to no gene is 15. The CDR3 numbers 16 residues from cysteine through phenylalanine. The retained sequence is limited to the CDR3, 48 bases, with the frame set at the first base. Specimen: PBMCs. The V and J segments used are TRBV19 and TRBJ1-6, and TRBD1 matches 8 of the central bases. The receptor's source is a female donor in good health and CMV-seronegative. The CDR3 sequence is CASNNGQGTSESPLHF. The nucleotide sequence reads TGTGCCAGTAATAATGGACAGGGAACCTCGGAGTCACCCCTCCACTTT.